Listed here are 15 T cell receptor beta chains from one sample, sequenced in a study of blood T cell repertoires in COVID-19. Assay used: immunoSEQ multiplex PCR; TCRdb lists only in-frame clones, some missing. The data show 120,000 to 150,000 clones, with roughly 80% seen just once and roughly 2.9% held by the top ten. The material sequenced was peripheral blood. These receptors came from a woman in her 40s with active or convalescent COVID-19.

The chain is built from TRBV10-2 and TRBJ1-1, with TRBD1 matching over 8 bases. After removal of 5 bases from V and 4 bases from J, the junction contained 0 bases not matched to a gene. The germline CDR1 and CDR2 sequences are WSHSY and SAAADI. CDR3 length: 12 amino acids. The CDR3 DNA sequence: TGCGCCAGCAGTCAGGGGGCCACTGAAGCTTTCTTT. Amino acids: CASSQGATEAFF.

The CDR3 reads CASSIARLGRGSDSPLHF. The CDR3 region has the DNA TGTGCCAGTAGTATAGCACGTTTAGGCAGGGGATCGGATTCACCCCTCCACTTT. The V and J genes are TRBV19 and TRBJ1-6; perhaps TRBD1 as D (6 bases). The length of the CDR3 is 18 residues. V shed 1 base and J shed 8 bases, with 21 bases lying between them. Germline loops: CDR1 LNHDA, CDR2 SQIVND (reference sequence).

The CDR3 coding sequence is TGTGCCAGCAGACAGGAACCAAACTACGAGCAGTACTTC. The encoded protein is CASRQEPNYEQYF. The genes are TRBV11-2 and TRBJ2-7; D might be TRBD1 (5 bases). CDR3 length equals 13 residues. V shed 6 bases and J shed 3 bases, with 12 bases lying between them. Germline V lookup: CDR1 SGHAT, CDR2 FQNNGV.

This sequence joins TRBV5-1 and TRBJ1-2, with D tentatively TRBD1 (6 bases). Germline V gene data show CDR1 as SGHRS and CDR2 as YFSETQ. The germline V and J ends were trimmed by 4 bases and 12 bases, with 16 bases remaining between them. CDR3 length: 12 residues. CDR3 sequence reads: CASSNRQESHTF. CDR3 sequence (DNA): TGCGCCAGCAGCAACAGACAGGAGAGTCACACCTTC.

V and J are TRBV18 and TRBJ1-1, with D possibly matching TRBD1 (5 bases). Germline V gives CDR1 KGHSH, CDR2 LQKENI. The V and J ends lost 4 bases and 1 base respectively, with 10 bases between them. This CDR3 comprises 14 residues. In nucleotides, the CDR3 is TGTGCCAGCTCACGGGGGGTGTGGAACACTGAAGCTTTCTTT. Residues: CASSRGVWNTEAFF.

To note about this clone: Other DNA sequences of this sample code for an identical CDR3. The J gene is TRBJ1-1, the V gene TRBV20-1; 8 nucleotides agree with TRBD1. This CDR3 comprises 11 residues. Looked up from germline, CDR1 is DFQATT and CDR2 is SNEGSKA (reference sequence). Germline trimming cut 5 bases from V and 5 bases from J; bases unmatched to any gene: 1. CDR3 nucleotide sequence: TGCAGTGCTTACAGGGGGACTGAAGCTTTCTTT. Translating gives CSAYRGTEAFF.

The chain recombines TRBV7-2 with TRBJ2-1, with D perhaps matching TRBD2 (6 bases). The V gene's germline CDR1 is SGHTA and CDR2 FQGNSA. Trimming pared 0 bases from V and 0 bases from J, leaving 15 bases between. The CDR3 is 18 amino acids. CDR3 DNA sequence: TGTGCCAGCAGCTTAGCGCTACCTAGCGAGAGCTCCTACAATGAGCAGTTCTTC. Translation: CASSLALPSESSYNEQFF.

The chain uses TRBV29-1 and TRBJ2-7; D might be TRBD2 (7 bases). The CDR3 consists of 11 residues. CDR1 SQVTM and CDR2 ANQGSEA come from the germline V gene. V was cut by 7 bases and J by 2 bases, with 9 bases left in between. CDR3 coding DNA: TGCAGCGGGGGGGGCCCCTACGAGCAGTACTTC. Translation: CSGGGPYEQYF.

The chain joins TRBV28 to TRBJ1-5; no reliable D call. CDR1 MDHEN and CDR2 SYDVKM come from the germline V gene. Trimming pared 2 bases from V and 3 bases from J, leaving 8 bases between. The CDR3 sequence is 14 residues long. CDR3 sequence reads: CASSLGEANQPQHF. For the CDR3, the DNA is TGTGCCAGCAGTTTAGGGGAGGCCAATCAGCCCCAGCATTTT.

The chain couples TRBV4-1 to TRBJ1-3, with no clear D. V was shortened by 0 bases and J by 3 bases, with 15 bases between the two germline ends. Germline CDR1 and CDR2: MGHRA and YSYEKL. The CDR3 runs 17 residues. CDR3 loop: CASSQDGYDIYGNTIYF. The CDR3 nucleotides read TGCGCCAGCAGCCAAGATGGGTACGACATATATGGAAACACCATATATTTT.

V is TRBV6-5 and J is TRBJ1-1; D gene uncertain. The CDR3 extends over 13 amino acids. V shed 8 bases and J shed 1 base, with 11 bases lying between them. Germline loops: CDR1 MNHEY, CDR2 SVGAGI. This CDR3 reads CASHPAGNTEAFF. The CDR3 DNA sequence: TGTGCCAGCCACCCAGCAGGGAACACTGAAGCTTTCTTT.

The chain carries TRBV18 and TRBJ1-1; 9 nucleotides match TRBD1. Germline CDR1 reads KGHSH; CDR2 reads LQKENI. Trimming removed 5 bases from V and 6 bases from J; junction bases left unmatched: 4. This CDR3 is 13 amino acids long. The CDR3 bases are TGTGCCAGCTCATCCCGGGACAGGGCTGAAGCTTTCTTT. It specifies CASSSRDRAEAFF. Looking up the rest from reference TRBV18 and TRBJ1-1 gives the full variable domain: NAGVMQNPRHLVRRRGQEARLRCSPMKGHSHVYWYRQLPEEGLKFMVYLQKENIIDESGMPKERFSAEFPKEGPSILRIQQVVRGDSAAYFCASSSRDRAEAFFGQGTRLTVV.

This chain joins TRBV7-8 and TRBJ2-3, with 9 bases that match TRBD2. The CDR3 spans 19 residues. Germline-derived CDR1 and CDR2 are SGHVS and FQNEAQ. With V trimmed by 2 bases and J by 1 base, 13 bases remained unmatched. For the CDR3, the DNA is TGTGCCAGCAGCTTATTTTTTCGCGGGAGGGCCGGGGGCACAGATACGCAGTATTTT. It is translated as CASSLFFRGRAGGTDTQYF.

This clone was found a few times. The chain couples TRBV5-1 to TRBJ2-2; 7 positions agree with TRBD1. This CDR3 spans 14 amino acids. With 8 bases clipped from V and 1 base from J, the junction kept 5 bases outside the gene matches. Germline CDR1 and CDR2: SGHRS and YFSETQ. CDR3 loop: CASMNRGNTGELFF. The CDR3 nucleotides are TGCGCCAGTATGAACAGGGGGAACACCGGGGAGCTGTTTTTT.

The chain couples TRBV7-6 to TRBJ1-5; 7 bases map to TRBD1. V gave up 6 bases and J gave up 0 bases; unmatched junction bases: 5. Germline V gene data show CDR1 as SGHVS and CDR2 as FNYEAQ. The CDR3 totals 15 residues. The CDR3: CASSPQGNSNQPQHF. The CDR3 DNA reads TGTGCCAGCAGTCCACAGGGGAATAGCAATCAGCCCCAGCATTTT.